This T cell receptor (beta chain) was sequenced for a study of OX40 agonist ivuxolimab in advanced cancers. The repertoire was sequenced with immunoSEQ multiplex PCR; TCRdb's copy has only in-frame clones and lacks some. The sample consists of tens of thousands of clones, about 80% of them appearing once. There are 14 residues in the CDR3. V lost 4 bases and J 5 bases, leaving 11 bases between the germline ends. The germline V gene has CDR1 MNHNY and CDR2 SVGAGI (reference sequence). This clone was seen only a few times. Its antigen is as yet unknown. General observations from the study: CD4+ and CD8+ blood T cells expanded clonally by week 6 at 0.1 to 3.0 mg/kg.

The TCR comes from an adult with an advanced solid tumor such as melanoma, head and neck, liver or kidney cancer. The sequencing used CD4+ or CD8+ T cells sorted from blood, collected in a trial of the OX40 agonist ivuxolimab. The chain uses TRBV6-6 and TRBJ2-2; D gene unclear. This CDR3 is CASSSTPITGELFF. CDR3 nucleotides: TGTGCCAGCAGTTCTACCCCTATAACCGGGGAGCTGTTTTTT.